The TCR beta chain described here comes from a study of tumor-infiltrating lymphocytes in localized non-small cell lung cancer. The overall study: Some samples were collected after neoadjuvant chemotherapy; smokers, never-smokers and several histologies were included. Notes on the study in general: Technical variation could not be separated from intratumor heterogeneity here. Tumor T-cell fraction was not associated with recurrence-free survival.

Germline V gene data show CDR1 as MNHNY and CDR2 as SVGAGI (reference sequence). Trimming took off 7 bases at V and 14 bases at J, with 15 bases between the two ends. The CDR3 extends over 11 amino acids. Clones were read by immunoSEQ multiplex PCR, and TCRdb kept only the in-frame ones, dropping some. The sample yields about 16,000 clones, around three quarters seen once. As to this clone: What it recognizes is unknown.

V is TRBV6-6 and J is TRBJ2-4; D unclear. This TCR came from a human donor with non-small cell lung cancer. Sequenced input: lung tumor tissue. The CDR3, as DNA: TGTGCCAGCACCTCGGGCTCAAGGAAGTACTTC. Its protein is CASTSGSRKYF.